These T cell receptor beta chains were read from a single sample in a study of blood T cell repertoires in COVID-19. TCRdb's table, derived via immunoSEQ multiplex PCR, lists solely in-frame clones and lacks some. The table includes 140,000 to 150,000 clones, roughly 90% detected once. Sequencing was done on a sample of peripheral blood. The receptors were gathered from a human donor in a cohort sampled during active COVID-19. Each CDR3 is given with its conserved first and last residue. D genes are given only for firm matches. A clone size is listed for some rows: how often the clone was seen (once, few, many), or a class if it is expanded.

J | V | D | size | CDR3 | DNA
TRBJ2-4 | TRBV5-1 | NA | NA | CASSLEPKNIQYF | TGCGCCAGCAGCTTGGAGCCCAAAAACATTCAGTACTTC
TRBJ2-7 | TRBV30 | TRBD2 | NA | CAWSVLAAYEQYF | TGTGCCTGGAGTGTACTAGCGGCCTACGAGCAGTACTTC
TRBJ1-6 | TRBV5-8 | TRBD1 | NA | CASSLDRGRSYNSPLHF | TGTGCCAGCAGCCTTGACAGGGGCCGCTCCTATAATTCACCCCTCCACTTT
TRBJ1-3 | TRBV11-2 | NA | NA | CASSLQGAGNTIYF | TGTGCCAGCAGCCTGCAAGGGGCTGGAAACACCATATATTTT
TRBJ2-5 | TRBV2 | TRBD2 | NA | CASRSGGETQYF | TGTGCCAGTAGGAGCGGGGGAGAGACCCAGTACTTC
TRBJ2-5 | TRBV18 | TRBD1 | NA | CASSPGQPQETQYF | TGTGCCAGCTCACCGGGACAGCCCCAAGAGACCCAGTACTTC
TRBJ2-1 | TRBV7-9 | NA | NA | CASSLVRVTYNEQFF | TGTGCCAGCAGCTTAGTGCGGGTCACCTACAATGAGCAGTTCTTC
TRBJ2-5 | TRBV11-2 | TRBD1 | few | CASSSRDRGHLETQYF | TGTGCCAGCAGCTCTAGGGACAGGGGGCATCTAGAGACCCAGTACTTC
TRBJ2-7 | TRBV6-5 | NA | NA | CASTYRVNYYEQYF | TGTGCCAGCACTTATCGGGTCAACTACTACGAGCAGTACTTC
TRBJ2-6 | TRBV11-2 | NA | NA | CASSSTTGTSGANVLTF | TGTGCCAGCAGCTCCACGACAGGCACCTCTGGGGCCAACGTCCTGACTTTC
TRBJ2-2 | TRBV24-1 | NA | NA | CATSLSGAGYNTGELFF | TGTGCCACCAGCCTAAGCGGAGCCGGTTACAACACCGGGGAGCTGTTTTTT
TRBJ1-2 | TRBV19 | NA | NA | CASGWMGEGYTF | TGTGCCTCTGGATGGATGGGCGAAGGCTACACCTTC
TRBJ2-7 | TRBV28 | NA | NA | CASSLGGTPDEQYF | TGTGCCAGCAGTTTAGGAGGGACCCCTGACGAGCAGTACTTC
TRBJ1-1 | TRBV6-5 | TRBD1 | NA | CASSQDRGTNTEAFF | TGTGCCAGCAGTCAGGACAGGGGGACCAACACTGAAGCTTTCTTT
TRBJ2-1 | TRBV24-1 | TRBD1 | NA | CATSDLQLDGTGAYNEQFF | TGTGCCACCAGTGATTTGCAGTTGGACGGGACAGGGGCCTACAATGAGCAGTTCTTC
TRBJ1-4 | TRBV3-1/TRBV3-2 | TRBD1 | once | CATRDRGTANEKLFF | TGTGCCACCAGGGACAGGGGGACGGCTAATGAAAAACTGTTTTTT
TRBJ2-7 | TRBV5-1 | TRBD2 | NA | CASSLGAGDSYEQYF | TGCGCCAGCAGCTTGGGAGCGGGGGACTCCTACGAGCAGTACTTC
TRBJ2-1 | TRBV6-1 | TRBD2 | NA | CASSEAMAGGANEQFF | TGTGCCAGCAGTGAAGCCATGGCGGGAGGAGCCAATGAGCAGTTCTTC
TRBJ1-2 | TRBV2 | TRBD1 | NA | CASSARGQANYGYTF | TGTGCCAGCAGTGCCAGGGGGCAGGCTAACTATGGCTACACCTTC
TRBJ2-5 | TRBV7-2 | NA | NA | CASSLGGWETQYF | TGTGCCAGCAGCTTAGGGGGCTGGGAGACCCAGTACTTC
TRBJ2-3 | TRBV28 | NA | NA | CASRSLPGTTSTDTQYF | TGTGCCAGCAGGAGTCTGCCCGGAACGACTAGCACAGATACGCAGTATTTT
TRBJ1-1 | TRBV5-1 | TRBD1 | NA | CASRTGNTEAFF | TGCGCCAGTCGGACAGGGAACACTGAAGCTTTCTTT
TRBJ2-1 | TRBV9 | NA | NA | CASSSRDFNNEQFF | TGTGCCAGCAGCTCCCGGGACTTCAACAATGAGCAGTTCTTC
TRBJ2-2 | TRBV5-6 | TRBD1 | once | CASSPRQGYTGELFF | TGTGCCAGCAGCCCGCGACAGGGGTACACCGGGGAGCTGTTTTTT
TRBJ2-3 | TRBV6-5 | NA | NA | CASSLPTAASTDTQYF | TGTGCCAGCAGTTTGCCTACAGCCGCTAGCACAGATACGCAGTATTTT
TRBJ2-1 | TRBV5-1 | NA | NA | CASSRTSLDEQFF | TGCGCCAGCAGCAGAACTAGTCTGGATGAGCAGTTCTTC
TRBJ2-3 | TRBV28 | TRBD2 | NA | CASRPPSGREDTQYF | TGTGCCAGCAGGCCACCTAGCGGGCGAGAGGATACGCAGTATTTT
TRBJ1-2 | TRBV7-9 | NA | NA | CASSLEAGFSYGYTF | TGTGCCAGCAGCTTAGAGGCGGGGTTCAGCTATGGCTACACCTTC
TRBJ2-2 | TRBV7-2 | TRBD2 | NA | CASSFPLAGGRGGELFF | TGTGCCAGCAGCTTCCCACTAGCGGGGGGGCGAGGCGGGGAGCTGTTTTTT
TRBJ2-1 | TRBV10-2 | NA | NA | CASNEALYSNEQFF | TGCGCCAGCAATGAGGCCTTGTATAGCAATGAGCAGTTCTTC
TRBJ2-5 | TRBV20-1 | NA | NA | CSASLQETQYF | TGCAGTGCTAGCCTACAAGAGACCCAGTACTTC
TRBJ1-6 | TRBV7-9 | NA | NA | CASSLASRGFWVSPLHF | TGTGCCAGCAGCCTCGCGAGTAGGGGCTTCTGGGTTTCACCCCTCCACTTT
TRBJ1-3 | TRBV5-4 | NA | NA | CASSLGGPSSGNTIYF | TGTGCCAGCAGCTTGGGGGGGCCGAGCTCTGGAAACACCATATATTTT
TRBJ2-5 | TRBV7-2 | TRBD2 | NA | CASSLRLAGQETQYF | TGTGCCAGCAGCTTACGTCTAGCGGGTCAAGAGACCCAGTACTTC
TRBJ2-2 | TRBV7-2 | NA | NA | CASSLSILNTGELFF | TGTGCCAGCAGCTTATCTATACTAAACACCGGGGAGCTGTTTTTT
TRBJ2-7 | TRBV5-4 | TRBD1 | NA | CASSLVGTGGEQYF | TGTGCCAGCAGCTTGGTGGGGACAGGGGGCGAGCAGTACTTC
TRBJ1-2 | TRBV6-2/TRBV6-3 | TRBD1 | NA | CASSYMDRVWDGYTF | TGTGCCAGCAGTTATATGGACAGGGTGTGGGATGGCTACACCTTC
TRBJ2-3 | TRBV7-2 | TRBD2 | NA | CASSLARPGGDTQYF | TGTGCCAGCAGCTTAGCGCGACCGGGGGGAGATACGCAGTATTTT
TRBJ2-5 | TRBV6-5 | TRBD1 | once | CASRRDRKETQYF | TGTGCCAGCAGGAGGGACAGGAAAGAGACCCAGTACTTC
TRBJ1-4 | TRBV5-8 | NA | NA | CASSSGAKEKLFF | TGTGCCAGCAGCTCGGGAGCAAAAGAAAAACTGTTTTTT
TRBJ2-3 | TRBV12-3/TRBV12-4 | NA | NA | CASSPGSDTQYF | TGTGCCAGCAGCCCGGGGTCAGATACGCAGTATTTT
TRBJ2-7 | TRBV11-2 | TRBD1 | NA | CASSLSRDSFYEQYF | TGTGCCAGCAGCCTTTCCCGGGACAGCTTCTACGAGCAGTACTTC
TRBJ1-5 | TRBV28 | NA | NA | CASSIPGSGNQPQHF | TGTGCCAGCAGTATACCAGGGTCTGGCAATCAGCCCCAGCATTTT
TRBJ2-7 | TRBV6-5 | NA | once | CASSRRQGGSYEQYF | TGTGCCAGCAGTCGACGACAGGGAGGCTCCTACGAGCAGTACTTC
TRBJ2-2 | TRBV10-1 | TRBD2 | NA | CASSESRGDTGELFF | TGCGCCAGCAGTGAGTCCCGGGGGGATACCGGGGAGCTGTTTTTT
TRBJ1-1 | TRBV10-2 | NA | NA | CASRNTVNTEAFF | TGCGCCAGCAGAAATACAGTGAACACTGAAGCTTTCTTT
TRBJ2-5 | TRBV6-5 | TRBD1 | NA | CASSRTGKETQYF | TGTGCCAGCAGCCGGACAGGAAAAGAGACCCAGTACTTC
TRBJ2-5 | TRBV3-1/TRBV3-2 | TRBD2 | NA | CASSYRLARETQYF | TGTGCCAGCAGCTATCGACTAGCCCGAGAGACCCAGTACTTC
TRBJ1-5 | TRBV28 | NA | NA | CASSFPGGSQPQHF | TGTGCCAGCAGTTTCCCTGGGGGGAGCCAGCCCCAGCATTTT
TRBJ2-2 | TRBV5-1 | NA | NA | CASSLAEGAARTGELFF | TGCGCCAGCAGCTTGGCCGAGGGAGCAGCACGGACCGGGGAGCTGTTTTTT
TRBJ2-3 | TRBV4-1 | TRBD2 | few | CASSHGVVTSGRLGDTQYF | TGCGCCAGCAGCCACGGAGTCGTGACTAGCGGGAGACTCGGAGATACGCAGTATTTT
TRBJ1-4 | TRBV6-6 | TRBD1 | NA | CASSPTGAPGEKLFF | TGTGCCAGCAGTCCCACAGGGGCCCCAGGAGAAAAACTGTTTTTT
TRBJ2-2 | TRBV5-6 | TRBD2 | NA | CASSSVELAGASGELFF | TGTGCCAGCAGCTCGGTAGAACTAGCGGGGGCGAGCGGGGAGCTGTTTTTT
TRBJ2-7 | TRBV5-6 | NA | NA | CASSLWRRGHEQYF | TGTGCCAGCAGCTTGTGGCGCAGGGGACACGAGCAGTACTTC
TRBJ2-3 | TRBV30 | TRBD2 | NA | CAWGLAGAADTQYF | TGTGCCTGGGGACTAGCGGGAGCGGCAGATACGCAGTATTTT